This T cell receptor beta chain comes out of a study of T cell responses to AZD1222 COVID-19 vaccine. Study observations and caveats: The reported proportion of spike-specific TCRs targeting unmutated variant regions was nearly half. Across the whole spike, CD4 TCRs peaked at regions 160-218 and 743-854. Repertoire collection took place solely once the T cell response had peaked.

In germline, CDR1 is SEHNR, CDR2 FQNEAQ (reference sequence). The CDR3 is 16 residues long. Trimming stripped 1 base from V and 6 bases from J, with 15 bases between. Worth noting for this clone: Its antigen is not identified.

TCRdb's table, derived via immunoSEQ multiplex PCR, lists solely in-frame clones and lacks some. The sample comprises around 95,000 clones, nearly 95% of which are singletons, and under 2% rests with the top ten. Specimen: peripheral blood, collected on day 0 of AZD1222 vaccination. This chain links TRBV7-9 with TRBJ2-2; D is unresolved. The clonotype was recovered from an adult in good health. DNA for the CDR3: TGTGCCAGCAGCTTAGATTCAGGCAGAAGGGCCGGGGAGCTGTTTTTT. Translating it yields CASSLDSGRRAGELFF. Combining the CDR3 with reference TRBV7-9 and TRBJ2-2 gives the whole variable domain DTGVSQNPRHKITKRGQNVTFRCDPISEHNRLYWYRQTLGQGPEFLTYFQNEAQLEKSRLLSDRFSAERPKGSFSTLEIQRTEQGDSAMYLCASSLDSGRRAGELFFGEGSRLTVL.